This entry lists 7 T cell receptor beta chains sequenced from one sample in a study of blood T cell repertoires in COVID-19. Data came from immunoSEQ multiplex PCR; TCRdb stores just in-frame clones and leaves some out. The repertoire holds 180,000 or so clones, with around 82% as singletons. Sequencing was carried out using peripheral blood. Receptors were obtained from a man aged 60 to 75 who had recovered from COVID-19.

The chain couples TRBV29-1 to TRBJ1-2; tentative D call: TRBD1 (6 bases). CDR1 is SQVTM, CDR2 ANQGSEA, per germline. Trimming left V 3 bases short and J 2 bases short, with 10 bases between. CDR3 length equals 13 residues. The CDR3 DNA reads TGCAGCGTTGATCCAGGGGCCAACTATGGCTACACCTTC. Protein product: CSVDPGANYGYTF. The variable domain in full, with the rest retrieved from reference TRBV29-1 and TRBJ1-2, is SAVISQKPSRDICQRGTSLTIQCQVDSQVTMMFWYRQQPGQSLTLIATANQGSEATYESGFVIDKFPISRPNLTFSTLTVSNMSPEDSSIYLCSVDPGANYGYTFGSGTRLTVV.

The CDR3 sequence: CASSLAGTEINEKLFF. As DNA, the CDR3 is TGCGCCAGCAGCTTGGCCGGGACAGAGATTAATGAAAAACTGTTTTTT. The chain recombines TRBV5-1 with TRBJ1-4; TRBD1 agrees at 7 bases. There are 16 residues in the CDR3. In germline, CDR1 is SGHRS, CDR2 YFSETQ. Losses at the gene ends were 0 bases for V and 4 bases for J; bases not matched to a gene: 6.

This clone was seen a single time. J is TRBJ2-7 and V is TRBV18; 9 bases are shared with TRBD1. V shed 2 bases, J shed 3 bases, and the junction held 5 bases outside the gene matches. The CDR3 spans 15 residues. Germline CDR1 reads KGHSH; CDR2 reads LQKENI. CDR3 protein: CASSPRGTGNYEQYF. CDR3 coding DNA: TGTGCCAGCTCACCAAGGGGGACAGGGAACTACGAGCAGTACTTC.

The chain joins TRBV19 to TRBJ1-5; D unresolved. There are 16 residues in the CDR3. CDR1 LNHDA and CDR2 SQIVND come from the germline V gene (reference sequence). Deletions cut 5 bases from V and 7 bases from J, with 21 bases between. CDR3 in amino acids: CASSSPLAGSRQPQHF. The CDR3 bases are TGTGCCAGTAGTTCACCCTTGGCGGGTTCGCGGCAGCCCCAGCATTTT.

V usage is TRBV27 and J usage is TRBJ1-1; the D gene is possibly TRBD1 (5 bases). There are 14 residues in the CDR3. With 8 bases removed from V and 1 base from J, the gap between germline ends came to 14 bases. CDR1 and CDR2 from the germline V gene are MNHEY and SMNVEV (reference sequence). The CDR3 reads CASQKWGQNTEAFF. The CDR3, as DNA: TGTGCCAGCCAAAAATGGGGCCAGAACACTGAAGCTTTCTTT.

The chain has TRBV4-1 and TRBJ1-5, with D possibly matching TRBD1 (5 bases). The CDR3 is 17 residues long. From germline, CDR1 is MGHRA and CDR2 YSYEKL. With 1 base removed from V and 0 bases from J, the gap between germline ends came to 13 bases. The chain's CDR3 is CASSQGGRQSSNQPQHF. The CDR3 nucleotides are TGCGCCAGCAGCCAAGGCGGGAGACAGTCTAGCAATCAGCCCCAGCATTTT.

V usage is TRBV9 and J usage is TRBJ2-7, with 9 positions matching TRBD1. This CDR3 has 14 residues. The ends lost 4 bases at V and 3 bases at J; junction bases unmatched: 5. Per the germline V gene, CDR1 is SGDLS and CDR2 is YYNGEE. The DNA for the CDR3 is TGTGCCAGCAGCCCTACGACAGGGGGCTACGAGCAGTACTTC. Its protein is CASSPTTGGYEQYF. The full variable domain, with the rest looked up from reference TRBV9 and TRBJ2-7, is DSGVTQTPKHLITATGQRVTLRCSPRSGDLSVYWYQQSLDQGLQFLIQYYNGEERAKGNILERFSAQQFPDLHSELNLSSLELGDSALYFCASSPTTGGYEQYFGPGTRLTVT.